What follows are 5 T cell receptor beta chains derived from one specimen sequenced in a study of T cells in Graves' hyperthyroidism and ophthalmopathy. Regions amplified from RNA transcripts were the TCR beta CDR3 regions. HTBI primers were the set used in a first-round RT-PCR of the TCR CDR3. In TCRdb, the multiplex PCR reads were re-called with MiXCR into one record per CDR3 protein. Altogether about 360,000 distinct CDR3 sequences are present, roughly 13% being singletons, with the ten largest covering around 9.2%. The sequenced material came from blood. These receptors all stem from a woman aged 18-35 years with Graves' hyperthyroidism.

A note on this clonotype: A much bigger clone sits one base away, suggesting this may be a read error. This rearrangement joins TRBV28 to TRBJ1-2; 7 bases fit TRBD1. CDR1 is MDHEN, CDR2 SYDVKM, per germline. The CDR3 consists of 16 residues. CDR3 region: CAGSFQTGWVDYGYTF. DNA of the CDR3: TGTGCCGGCAGTTTCCAGACAGGGTGGGTCGACTATGGCTACACCTTC.

This clonotype was counted ten times or more. The chain has TRBV4-3 and TRBJ2-1; D gene unclear. This CDR3 has 15 amino acids. Germline CDR1 and CDR2: LGHNA and YSLEER. V lost 0 bases and J 2 bases, leaving 8 bases between the germline ends. CDR3 amino acids: CASSQDRATYNEQFF. The CDR3 region has the DNA TGCGCCAGCAGCCAAGACCGGGCCACCTACAATGAGCAGTTCTTC.

This rearrangement joins TRBV27 to TRBJ2-6; D remains unclear. The CDR3 sequence is 18 residues long. Germline V lookup: CDR1 MNHEY, CDR2 SMNVEV (reference sequence). V was clipped by 5 bases and J by 0 bases, with 17 bases between them. CDR3 residues: CASSLSGRFISGANVLTF. CDR3 nucleotides: TGTGCCAGCAGTCTCTCGGGCAGGTTTATCTCTGGGGCCAACGTCCTGACTTTC.

The chain couples TRBV5-1 to TRBJ1-1; D not resolved. This CDR3 contains 14 residues. V lost 2 bases, J lost 4 bases, and 12 bases lay in between. Germline lookup yields CDR1 SGHRS and CDR2 YFSETQ. The CDR3 protein is CASSFGVGSTEAFF. The CDR3 nucleotides are TGCGCCAGCAGCTTCGGGGTAGGGAGCACTGAAGCTTTCTTT.

V and J are TRBV18 and TRBJ1-3, with D possibly being TRBD1 (5 bases). The ends were cut back, 3 bases at V and 0 bases at J, with 12 bases in the middle. Looked up from germline, CDR1 is KGHSH and CDR2 is LQKENI. CDR3 length: 16 amino acids. The CDR3 nucleotides read TGTGCCAGCTCACCTACAGGCGACCCCTCTGGAAACACCATATATTTT. Amino acids: CASSPTGDPSGNTIYF.